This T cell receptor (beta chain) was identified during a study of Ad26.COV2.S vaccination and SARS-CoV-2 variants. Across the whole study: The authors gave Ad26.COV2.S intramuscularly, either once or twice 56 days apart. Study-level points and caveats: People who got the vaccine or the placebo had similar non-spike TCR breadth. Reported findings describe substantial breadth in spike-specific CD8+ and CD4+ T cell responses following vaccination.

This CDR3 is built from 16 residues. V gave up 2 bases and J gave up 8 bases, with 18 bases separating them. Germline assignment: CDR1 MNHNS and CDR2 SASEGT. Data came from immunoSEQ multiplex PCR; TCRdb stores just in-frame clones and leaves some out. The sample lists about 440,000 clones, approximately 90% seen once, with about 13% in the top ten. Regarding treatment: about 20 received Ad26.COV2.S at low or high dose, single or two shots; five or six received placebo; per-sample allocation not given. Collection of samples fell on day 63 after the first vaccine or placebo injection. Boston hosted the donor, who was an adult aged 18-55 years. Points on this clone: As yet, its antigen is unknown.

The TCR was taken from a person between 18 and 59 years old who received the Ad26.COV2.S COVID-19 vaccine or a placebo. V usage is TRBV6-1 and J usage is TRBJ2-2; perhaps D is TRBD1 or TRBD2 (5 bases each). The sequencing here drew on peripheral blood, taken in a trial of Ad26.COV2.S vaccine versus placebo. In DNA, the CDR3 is TGTGCCAGCAGTGAAAAACTAGGGACCGATCGTGGGGAGCTGTTTTTT. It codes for CASSEKLGTDRGELFF.